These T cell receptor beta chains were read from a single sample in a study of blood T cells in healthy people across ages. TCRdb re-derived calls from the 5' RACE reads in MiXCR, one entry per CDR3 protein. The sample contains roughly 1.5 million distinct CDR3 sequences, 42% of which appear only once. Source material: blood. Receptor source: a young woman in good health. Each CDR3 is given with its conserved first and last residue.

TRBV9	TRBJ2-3	CASSVAEAIGGTDTQYF
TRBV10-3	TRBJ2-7	CAISNKMDSYEQYF
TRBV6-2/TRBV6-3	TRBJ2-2	CASSYLDTGELFF
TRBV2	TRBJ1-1	CASSYDRGRTEAFF
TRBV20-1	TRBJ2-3	CSASSWGTTDTQYF
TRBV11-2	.	CASSKRTGRETQYF
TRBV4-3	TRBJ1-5	CASSQEYILGNQPQHF
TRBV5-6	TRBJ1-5	CASSFSDNQPQHF
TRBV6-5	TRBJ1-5	CASSHEVYQPQHF
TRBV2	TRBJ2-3	CALLRADDTQYF
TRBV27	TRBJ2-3	CASSSAGELTDTQYF
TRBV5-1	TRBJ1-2	CASRTGQTYGYTF
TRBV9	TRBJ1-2	CASSAYGQANYGYTF
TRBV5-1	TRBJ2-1	CASEEGSGRLQFF
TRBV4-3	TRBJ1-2	CASSQGIGGSYGYTF
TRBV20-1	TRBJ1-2	CSARDLATETNYGYTF
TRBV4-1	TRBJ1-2	CASSLVRVNLIGYTF
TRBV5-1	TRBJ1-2	CASSYHGQGRSREVGYTF
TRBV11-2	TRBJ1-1	CASSLSSSEAFF
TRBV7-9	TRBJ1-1	CASSPNRVSEAFF
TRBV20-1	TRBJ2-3	CSAGTSASTDTQYF
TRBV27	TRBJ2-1	CASTLLPHTGEQFF
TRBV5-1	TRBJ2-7	CASSLLSGDFSYEQYF
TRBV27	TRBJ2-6	CASSSYLGLSGANVLTF
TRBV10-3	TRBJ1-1	CAISGTDEGKAFF
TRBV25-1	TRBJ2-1	CASGDGVVNEQFF
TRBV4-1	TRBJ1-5	CASSQGPDSNQPQHF
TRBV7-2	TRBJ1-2	CASSSTTGSDYTF
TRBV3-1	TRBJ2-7	CASTPTSASYEQYF
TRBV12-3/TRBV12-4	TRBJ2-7	CASNLVLALGEQYF
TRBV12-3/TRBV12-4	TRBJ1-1	CASSPSQGRHTEAFF
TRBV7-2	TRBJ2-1	CASSLVGSPRNEQFF
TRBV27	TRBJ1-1	CASSLRGHYEAFF
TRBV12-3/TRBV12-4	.	CASSPRTSYHEQYF
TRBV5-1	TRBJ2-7	CASNWSGTGSYEQYF
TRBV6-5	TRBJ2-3	CASSDDRGSTDTQYF
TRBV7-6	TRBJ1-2	CAGSSGDTYGYTF
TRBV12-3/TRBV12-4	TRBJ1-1	CASSNRGGNTEAFF
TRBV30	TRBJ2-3	CAWGGVQGADTQYF
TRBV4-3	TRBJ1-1	CASSQESALWNTEAFF
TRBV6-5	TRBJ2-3	CASSHNRGDTQYF
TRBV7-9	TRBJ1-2	CASSRGRGALGYGYTF
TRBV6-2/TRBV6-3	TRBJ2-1	CASNFRGFTYNEQFF
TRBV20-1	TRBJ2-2	CSAIRNTRELFF
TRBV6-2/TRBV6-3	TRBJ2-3	CASSPDSLSTDTQYF
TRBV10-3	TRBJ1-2	CAIRDRDFGDGYTF
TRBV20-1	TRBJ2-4	CSAPGLGYYEQYF
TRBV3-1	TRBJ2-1	CASSQLGGPSSYNEQFF
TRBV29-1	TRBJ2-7	CSVGRRGGLTFTYEQYF
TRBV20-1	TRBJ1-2	CSARDWGQLYTF
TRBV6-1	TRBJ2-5	CASSEQGARETQYF
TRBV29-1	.	CSVERLAGANEQYF
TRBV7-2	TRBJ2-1	CASSGAVSYNEQFF
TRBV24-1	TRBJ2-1	CATSDLTFYNEQFF
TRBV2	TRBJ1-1	CASRDRDRVEAFF
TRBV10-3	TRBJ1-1	CAISESRGLNTEAFF
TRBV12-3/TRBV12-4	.	CASSPGQARNIQYF
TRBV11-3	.	CASSTGGDRAYNEQYF
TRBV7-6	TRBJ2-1	CASSLNGRGQFF
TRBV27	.	CASSFFLPTWGVKTCYEQYF